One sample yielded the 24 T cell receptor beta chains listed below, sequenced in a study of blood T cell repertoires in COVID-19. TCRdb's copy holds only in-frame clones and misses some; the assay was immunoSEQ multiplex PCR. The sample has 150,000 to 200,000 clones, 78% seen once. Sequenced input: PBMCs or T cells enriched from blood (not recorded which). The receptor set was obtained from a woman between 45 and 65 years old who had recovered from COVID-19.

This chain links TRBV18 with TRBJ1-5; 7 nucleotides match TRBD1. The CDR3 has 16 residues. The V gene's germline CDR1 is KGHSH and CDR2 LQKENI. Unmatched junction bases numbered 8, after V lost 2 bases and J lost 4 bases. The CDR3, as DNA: TGTGCCAGCTCACCAAATCCGGGACAGAGTAATCAGCCCCAGCATTTT. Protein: CASSPNPGQSNQPQHF.

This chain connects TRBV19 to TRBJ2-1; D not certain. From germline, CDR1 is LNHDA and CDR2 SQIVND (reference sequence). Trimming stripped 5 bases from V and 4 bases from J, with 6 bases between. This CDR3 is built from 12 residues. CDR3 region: CASSHQYNEQFF. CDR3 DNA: TGTGCCAGTAGTCATCAGTACAATGAGCAGTTCTTC.

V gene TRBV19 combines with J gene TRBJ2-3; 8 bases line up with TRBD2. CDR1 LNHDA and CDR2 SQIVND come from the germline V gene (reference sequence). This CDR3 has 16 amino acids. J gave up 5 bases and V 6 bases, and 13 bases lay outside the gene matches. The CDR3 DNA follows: TGTGCCAGTAGACCCGACCAGCGGGAGAGTAGAGATACGCAGTATTTT. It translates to CASRPDQRESRDTQYF.

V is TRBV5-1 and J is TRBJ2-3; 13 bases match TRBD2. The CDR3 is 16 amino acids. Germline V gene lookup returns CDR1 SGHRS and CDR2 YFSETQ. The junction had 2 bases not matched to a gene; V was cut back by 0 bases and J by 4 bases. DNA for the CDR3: TGCGCCAGCAGCTTGGGACTAGCGGGAGGACCAGATACGCAGTATTTT. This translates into CASSLGLAGGPDTQYF.

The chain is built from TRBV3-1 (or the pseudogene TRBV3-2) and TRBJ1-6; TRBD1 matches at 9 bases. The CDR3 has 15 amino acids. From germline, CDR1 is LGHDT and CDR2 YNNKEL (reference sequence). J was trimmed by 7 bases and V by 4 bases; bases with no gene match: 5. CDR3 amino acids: CASSLQGARNSPLHF. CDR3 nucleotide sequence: TGTGCCAGCAGCCTACAGGGGGCAAGGAATTCACCCCTCCACTTT.

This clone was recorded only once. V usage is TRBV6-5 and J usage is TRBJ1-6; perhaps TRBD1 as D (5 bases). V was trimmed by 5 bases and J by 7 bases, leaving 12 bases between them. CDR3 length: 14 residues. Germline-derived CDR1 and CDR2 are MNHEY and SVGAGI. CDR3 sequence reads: CASSRAGGNSPLHF. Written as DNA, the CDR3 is TGTGCCAGCAGTAGAGCGGGGGGGAATTCACCCCTCCACTTT.

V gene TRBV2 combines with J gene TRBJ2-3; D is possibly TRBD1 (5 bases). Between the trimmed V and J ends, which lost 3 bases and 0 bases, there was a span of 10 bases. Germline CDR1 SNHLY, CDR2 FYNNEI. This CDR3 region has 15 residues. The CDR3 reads CASSDLSGSTDTQYF. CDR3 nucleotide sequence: TGTGCCAGCAGTGATCTGTCAGGGAGCACAGATACGCAGTATTTT. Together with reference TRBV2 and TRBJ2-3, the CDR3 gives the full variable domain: EPEVTQTPSHQVTQMGQEVILRCVPISNHLYFYWYRQILGQKVEFLVSFYNNEISEKSEIFDDQFSVERPDGSNFTLKIRSTKLEDSAMYFCASSDLSGSTDTQYFGPGTRLTVL.

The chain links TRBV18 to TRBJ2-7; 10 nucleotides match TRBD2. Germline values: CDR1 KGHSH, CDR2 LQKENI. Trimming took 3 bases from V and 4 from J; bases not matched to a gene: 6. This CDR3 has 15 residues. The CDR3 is CASSPTSGTQYEQYF. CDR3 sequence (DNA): TGTGCCAGCTCACCCACTAGCGGGACTCAATACGAGCAGTACTTC.

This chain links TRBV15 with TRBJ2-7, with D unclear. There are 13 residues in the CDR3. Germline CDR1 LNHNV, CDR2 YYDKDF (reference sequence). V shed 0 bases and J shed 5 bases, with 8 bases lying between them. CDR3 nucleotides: TGTGCCACCAGCAGAGATGTTTCGGACGAGCAGTACTTC. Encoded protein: CATSRDVSDEQYF.

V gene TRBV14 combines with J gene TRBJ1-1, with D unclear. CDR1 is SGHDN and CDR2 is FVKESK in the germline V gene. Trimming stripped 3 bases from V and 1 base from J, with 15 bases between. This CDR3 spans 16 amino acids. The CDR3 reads CASSQHPEGRNTEAFF. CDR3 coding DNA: TGTGCCAGCAGCCAGCACCCAGAGGGCCGGAACACTGAAGCTTTCTTT.

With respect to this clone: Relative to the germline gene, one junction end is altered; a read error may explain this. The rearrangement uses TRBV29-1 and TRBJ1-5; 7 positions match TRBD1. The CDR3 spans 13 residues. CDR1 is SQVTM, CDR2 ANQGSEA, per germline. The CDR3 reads CSAEIAGGQPQHF. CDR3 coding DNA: TGCAGCGCTGAAATCGCAGGGGGTCAGCCCCAGCATTTT.

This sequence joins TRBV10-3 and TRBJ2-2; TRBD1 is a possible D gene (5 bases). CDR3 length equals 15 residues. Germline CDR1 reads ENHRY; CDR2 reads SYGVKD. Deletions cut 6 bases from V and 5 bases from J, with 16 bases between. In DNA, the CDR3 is TGTGCCATCAGGCCCCTAGGGGATCGGACCGGGGAGCTGTTTTTT. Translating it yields CAIRPLGDRTGELFF.

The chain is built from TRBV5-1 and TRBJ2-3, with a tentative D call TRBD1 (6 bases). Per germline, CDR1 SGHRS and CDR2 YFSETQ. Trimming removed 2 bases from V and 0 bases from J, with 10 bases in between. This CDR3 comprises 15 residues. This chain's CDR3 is CASSLGQTSTDTQYF. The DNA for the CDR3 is TGCGCCAGCAGCTTAGGACAGACGAGCACAGATACGCAGTATTTT.

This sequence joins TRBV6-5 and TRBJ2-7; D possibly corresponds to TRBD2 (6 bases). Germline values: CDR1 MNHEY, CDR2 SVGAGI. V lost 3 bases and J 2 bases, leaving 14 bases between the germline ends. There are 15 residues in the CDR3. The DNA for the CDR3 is TGTGCCAGCAGTTATAAGTGGGGAGGTGCCTACGAGCAGTACTTC. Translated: CASSYKWGGAYEQYF.

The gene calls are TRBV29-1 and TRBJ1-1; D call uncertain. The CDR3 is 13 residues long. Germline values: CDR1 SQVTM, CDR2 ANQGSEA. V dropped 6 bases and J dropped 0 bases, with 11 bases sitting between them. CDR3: CSVQQKMNTEAFF. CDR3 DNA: TGCAGCGTACAACAGAAGATGAACACTGAAGCTTTCTTT.

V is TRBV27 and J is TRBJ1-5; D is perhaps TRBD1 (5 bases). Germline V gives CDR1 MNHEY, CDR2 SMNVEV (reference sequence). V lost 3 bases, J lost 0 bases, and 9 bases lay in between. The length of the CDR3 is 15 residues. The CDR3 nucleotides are TGTGCCAGCAGTTTGGGGCAGAATAGCAATCAGCCCCAGCATTTT. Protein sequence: CASSLGQNSNQPQHF.

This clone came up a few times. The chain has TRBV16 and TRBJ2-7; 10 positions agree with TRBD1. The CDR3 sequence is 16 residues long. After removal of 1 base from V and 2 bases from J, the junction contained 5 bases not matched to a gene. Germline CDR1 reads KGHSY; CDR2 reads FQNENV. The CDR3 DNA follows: TGTGCCAGCAGCCAATTGGGGGACAGGGGTACCTACGAGCAGTACTTC. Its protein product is CASSQLGDRGTYEQYF.

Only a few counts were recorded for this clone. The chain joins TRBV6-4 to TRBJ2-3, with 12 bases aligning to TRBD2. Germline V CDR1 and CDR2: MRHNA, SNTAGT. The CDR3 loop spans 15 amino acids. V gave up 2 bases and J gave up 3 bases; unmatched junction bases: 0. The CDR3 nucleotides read TGTGCCAGCAGTGACCTAGCGGGAGGGACAGATACGCAGTATTTT. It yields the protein CASSDLAGGTDTQYF.

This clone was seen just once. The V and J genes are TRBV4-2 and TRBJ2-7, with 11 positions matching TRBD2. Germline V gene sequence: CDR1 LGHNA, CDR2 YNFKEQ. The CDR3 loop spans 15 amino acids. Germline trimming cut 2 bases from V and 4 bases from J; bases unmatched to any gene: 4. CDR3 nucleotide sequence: TGTGCCAGCAGCCAAACCGGGACTAGCGGTTACGAGCAGTACTTC. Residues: CASSQTGTSGYEQYF.

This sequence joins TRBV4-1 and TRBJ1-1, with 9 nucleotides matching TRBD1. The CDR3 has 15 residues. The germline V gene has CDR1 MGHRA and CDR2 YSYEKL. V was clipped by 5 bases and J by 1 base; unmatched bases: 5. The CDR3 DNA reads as TGCGCCAGCAGCATACGGGGACAGGGGAACACTGAAGCTTTCTTT. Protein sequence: CASSIRGQGNTEAFF.

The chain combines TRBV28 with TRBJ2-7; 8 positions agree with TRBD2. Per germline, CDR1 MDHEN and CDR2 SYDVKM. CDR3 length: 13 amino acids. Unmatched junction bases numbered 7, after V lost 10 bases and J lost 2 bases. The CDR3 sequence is CATREGGPYEQYF. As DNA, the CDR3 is TGTGCCACCCGGGAGGGGGGTCCCTACGAGCAGTACTTC.

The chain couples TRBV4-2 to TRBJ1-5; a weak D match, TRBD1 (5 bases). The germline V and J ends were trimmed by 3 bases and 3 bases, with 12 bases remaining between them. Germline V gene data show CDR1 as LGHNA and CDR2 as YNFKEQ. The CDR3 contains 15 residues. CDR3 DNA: TGTGCCAGCAGCCAGACAGTCGGAGACAATCAGCCCCAGCATTTT. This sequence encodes CASSQTVGDNQPQHF.

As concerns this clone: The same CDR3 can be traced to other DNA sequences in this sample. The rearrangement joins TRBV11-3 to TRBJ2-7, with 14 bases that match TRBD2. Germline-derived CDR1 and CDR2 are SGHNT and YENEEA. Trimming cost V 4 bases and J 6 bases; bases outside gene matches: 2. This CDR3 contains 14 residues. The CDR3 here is CASSSGLAGGEQYF. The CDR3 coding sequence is TGTGCCAGCAGCTCAGGACTAGCGGGAGGCGAGCAGTACTTC. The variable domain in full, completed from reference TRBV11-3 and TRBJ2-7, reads EAGVVQSPRYKIIEKKQPVAFWCNPISGHNTLYWYLQNLGQGPELLIRYENEEAVDDSQLPKDRFSAERLKGVDSTLKIQPAELGDSAVYLCASSSGLAGGEQYFGPGTRLTVT.

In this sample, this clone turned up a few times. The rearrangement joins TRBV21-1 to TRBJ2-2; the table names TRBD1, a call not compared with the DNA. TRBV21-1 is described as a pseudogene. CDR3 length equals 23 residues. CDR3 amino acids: CASSNTGTGYNVGAYLDTGELFF. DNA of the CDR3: TGTGCCAGCAGCAATACGGGGACAGGGTATAATGTCGGGGCGTACTTGGACACCGGGGAGCTGTTTTTT.